This T cell receptor beta chain is drawn from a study of blood T cell repertoires in COVID-19. Study overall: Some COVID-19 samples were acute and others convalescent; all came from the United States, Italy and Spain. T cells, B-cell-depleted T cells, or PBMCs supplied cDNA or gDNA.

Per the authors' pipeline: Quantification of nucleated cells was approximated via reference gene primer amplification. Some clones are missing from TCRdb's copy, which holds only in-frame ones; the method was immunoSEQ multiplex PCR. The V and J calls and clone size come from that table; D and trimming were worked out from the DNA. The profile shows about 64,000 clones, about 81% of them singletons. CDR3 length: 14 residues. Germline loops: CDR1 SGHTA, CDR2 FQGTGA. V lost 5 bases to trimming and J lost 7 bases; unmatched junction nucleotides: 9. The receptor was isolated from a man older than 75 with acute or convalescent COVID-19. The chain recombines TRBV7-3 with TRBJ2-5, with 8 nucleotides matching TRBD2. Source material: peripheral blood. DNA for the CDR3: TGTGCCAGCAGCCTCAATGGGCTAGCGGGGACCCAGTACTTC. It yields the protein CASSLNGLAGTQYF.